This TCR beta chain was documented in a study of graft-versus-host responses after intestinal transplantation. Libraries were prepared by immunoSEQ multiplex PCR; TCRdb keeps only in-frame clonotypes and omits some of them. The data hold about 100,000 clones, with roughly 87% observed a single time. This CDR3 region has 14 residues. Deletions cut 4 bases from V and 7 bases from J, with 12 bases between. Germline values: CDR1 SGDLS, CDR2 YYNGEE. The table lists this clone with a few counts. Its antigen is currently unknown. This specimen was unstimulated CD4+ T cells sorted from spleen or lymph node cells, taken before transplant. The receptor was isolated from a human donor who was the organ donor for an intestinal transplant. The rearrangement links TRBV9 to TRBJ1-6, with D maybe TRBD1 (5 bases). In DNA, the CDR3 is TGTGCCAGCAGCCAAGGACAAGGGAATTCACCCCTCCACTTT. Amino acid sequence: CASSQGQGNSPLHF.